These T cell receptor beta chains were read from a single sample in a study of blood T cell repertoires in COVID-19. Libraries were prepared by immunoSEQ multiplex PCR; TCRdb keeps only in-frame clonotypes and omits some of them. The sample includes 95,000 to 150,000 clones, 85% to 90% of them seen just once. The material sequenced was peripheral blood. The receptor set was obtained from a man aged 50-60 years with acute or convalescent COVID-19. Each CDR3 is given with its conserved first and last residue. A D gene is named only where the DNA matches it firmly. A clone size is listed for some rows: how often the clone was seen (once, few, many), or a class if it is expanded.

cdr3_length j_call d_call v_call clone_size cdr3_aa cdr3_nt
12 TRBJ1-5 . TRBV19 . CASKEVGQPQHF TGTGCCAGTAAGGAGGTTGGTCAGCCCCAGCATTTT
15 TRBJ2-3 . TRBV3-1/TRBV3-2 . CASSPIRRGTDTQYF TGTGCCAGCAGCCCTATCCGGCGGGGCACAGATACGCAGTATTTT
17 TRBJ2-7 TRBD1 TRBV30 . CAWSSQAGTGILYEQYF TGTGCCTGGAGTTCCCAAGCCGGGACAGGGATTTTATACGAGCAGTACTTC
15 TRBJ2-5 TRBD1 TRBV6-5 . CASRGGQGRQETQYF TGTGCCAGCAGGGGGGGACAGGGGCGCCAAGAGACCCAGTACTTC
14 TRBJ2-1 TRBD1 TRBV7-2 . CASSLDFGGGQGFF TGTGCCAGCAGCTTAGATTTTGGTGGGGGACAGGGATTCTTC
14 TRBJ1-4 . TRBV7-9 . CASSPTGVNEKLFF TGTGCCAGCAGCCCGACAGGCGTTAATGAAAAACTGTTTTTT
16 TRBJ1-5 TRBD1 TRBV30 few CAWSVPSGQSVRPQHF TGTGCCTGGAGTGTACCCTCGGGACAGTCGGTAAGGCCCCAGCATTTT
14 TRBJ2-3 TRBD2 TRBV6-4 . CASSESGRLDTQYF TGTGCCAGCAGCGAAAGCGGGAGGTTGGATACGCAGTATTTT
14 TRBJ2-1 . TRBV3-1/TRBV3-2 . CASSRIFQEDEQFF TGTGCCAGCAGTCGAATATTCCAAGAGGATGAGCAGTTCTTC
12 TRBJ1-1 . TRBV12-3/TRBV12-4 . CASRSGNTEAFF TGTGCCAGCAGGTCAGGGAACACTGAAGCTTTCTTT
16 TRBJ2-2 TRBD1 TRBV24-1 . CATRSTGTGVGGELFF TGTGCCACCAGGTCTACCGGGACAGGGGTAGGCGGGGAGCTGTTTTTT
13 TRBJ1-2 . TRBV11-2 . CASSPGINYGYTF TGTGCCAGCAGCCCCGGGATTAACTATGGCTACACCTTC
17 TRBJ2-1 TRBD2 TRBV5-4 once CASSSRKLAGGYNEQFF TGTGCCAGCAGCTCTCGGAAGCTAGCGGGAGGGTACAATGAGCAGTTCTTC
16 TRBJ2-7 . TRBV11-3 . CASSLVGQGPPYEQYF TGTGCCAGCAGCTTAGTAGGCCAGGGCCCCCCCTACGAGCAGTACTTC
11 TRBJ1-1 . TRBV3-1/TRBV3-2 . CASSQDLRAFF TGTGCCAGCAGCCAAGACCTCCGAGCTTTCTTT
16 TRBJ2-1 . TRBV24-1 . CATSDLRGSSYNEQFF TGTGCCACCAGTGATTTGAGGGGAAGCTCCTACAATGAGCAGTTCTTC
15 TRBJ1-5 . TRBV6-5 . CASSREPHSNQPQHF TGTGCCAGCAGTCGGGAGCCTCATAGCAATCAGCCCCAGCATTTT
14 TRBJ2-1 . TRBV2 . CASSSSSSYNEQFF TGTGCCAGCAGTTCCTCCAGCTCCTACAATGAGCAGTTCTTC
14 TRBJ2-1 . TRBV7-6 . CASSLRDNYNEQFF TGTGCCAGCAGCCTCCGGGACAACTACAATGAGCAGTTCTTC
15 TRBJ1-1 TRBD1 TRBV2 . CASSERDRGGTEAFF TGTGCCAGCAGTGAAAGGGACAGGGGAGGCACTGAAGCTTTCTTT
13 TRBJ1-5 . TRBV5-6 . CASSFRAAQPQHF TGTGCCAGCAGCTTCAGGGCGGCTCAGCCCCAGCATTTT
13 TRBJ1-2 . TRBV6-4 . CASSDSRWEGYTF TGTGCCAGCAGTGACTCGAGATGGGAGGGCTACACCTTC
12 TRBJ2-3 . TRBV2 . CARAASSDTQYF TGTGCCCGCGCCGCGTCATCAGATACGCAGTATTTT
15 TRBJ2-1 TRBD1 TRBV5-1 . CASSPGQGEGGEQFF TGCGCCAGCAGCCCGGGACAGGGAGAGGGGGGTGAGCAGTTCTTC
13 TRBJ2-7 TRBD2 TRBV5-4 once CASNPGLAAEQYF TGTGCCAGCAACCCTGGACTAGCTGCCGAGCAGTACTTC
15 TRBJ2-5 TRBD1 TRBV5-1 . CASTFMTGGQETQYF TGCGCCAGCACCTTTATGACAGGGGGCCAAGAGACCCAGTACTTC
13 TRBJ1-5 . TRBV10-2 . CASSTTIPAPQHF TGCGCCAGCAGTACGACAATCCCTGCGCCCCAGCATTTT
12 TRBJ2-3 . TRBV2 . CAGGGDTDTQYF TGTGCCGGTGGCGGGGACACAGATACGCAGTATTTT
16 TRBJ2-2 . TRBV6-6 . CASSYGKLGSTGELFF TGTGCCAGCAGTTATGGGAAACTGGGGAGCACCGGGGAGCTGTTTTTT